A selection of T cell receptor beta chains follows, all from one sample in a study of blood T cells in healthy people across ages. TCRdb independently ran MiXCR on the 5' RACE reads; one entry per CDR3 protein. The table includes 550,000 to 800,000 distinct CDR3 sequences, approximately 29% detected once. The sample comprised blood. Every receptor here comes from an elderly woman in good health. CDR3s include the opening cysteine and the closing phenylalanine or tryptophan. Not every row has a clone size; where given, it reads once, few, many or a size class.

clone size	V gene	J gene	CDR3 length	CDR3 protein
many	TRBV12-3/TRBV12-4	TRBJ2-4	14	CASSSGERGNIQYF
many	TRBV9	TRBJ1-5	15	CASSVSSFTNQPQHF
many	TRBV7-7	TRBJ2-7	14	CASSLAIGPYEQYF
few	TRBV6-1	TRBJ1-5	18	CASSLGGRPQSGNQPQHF
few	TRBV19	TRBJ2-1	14	CASSIAGAYNEQFF
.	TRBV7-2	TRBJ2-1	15	CASSHSGGAVNEQFF
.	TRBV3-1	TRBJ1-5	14	CAGSRKGWGQPQHF
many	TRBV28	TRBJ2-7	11	CASSEWYEQYF
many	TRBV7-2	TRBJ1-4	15	CASSRGQGGYEKLFF
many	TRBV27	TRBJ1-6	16	CASSLSVGTGYSPLHF
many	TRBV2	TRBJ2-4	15	CASSEPAVAKNIQYF
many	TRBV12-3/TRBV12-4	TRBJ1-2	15	CASSFGTGLDYGYTF
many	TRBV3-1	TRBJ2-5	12	CASSPGGGTQYF
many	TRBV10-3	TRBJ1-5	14	CAIRGQGRDQPQHF
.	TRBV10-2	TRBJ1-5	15	CASSESGHRNQPQHF
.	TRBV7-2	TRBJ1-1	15	CASSAWGDTNTEAFF
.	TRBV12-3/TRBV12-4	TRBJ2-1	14	CASSWTDWDNEQFF
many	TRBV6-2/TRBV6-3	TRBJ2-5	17	CASSYQRDRGRRETQYF
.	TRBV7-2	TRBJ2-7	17	CASSYGGLRKSSYEQYF
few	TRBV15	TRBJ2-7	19	CVTSAGGQGISLFSYEQYF
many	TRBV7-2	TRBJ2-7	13	CASSASKGYEQYF
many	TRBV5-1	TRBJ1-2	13	CASSPGTGYGYTF
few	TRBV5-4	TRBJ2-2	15	CASSLTQTNTGELFF